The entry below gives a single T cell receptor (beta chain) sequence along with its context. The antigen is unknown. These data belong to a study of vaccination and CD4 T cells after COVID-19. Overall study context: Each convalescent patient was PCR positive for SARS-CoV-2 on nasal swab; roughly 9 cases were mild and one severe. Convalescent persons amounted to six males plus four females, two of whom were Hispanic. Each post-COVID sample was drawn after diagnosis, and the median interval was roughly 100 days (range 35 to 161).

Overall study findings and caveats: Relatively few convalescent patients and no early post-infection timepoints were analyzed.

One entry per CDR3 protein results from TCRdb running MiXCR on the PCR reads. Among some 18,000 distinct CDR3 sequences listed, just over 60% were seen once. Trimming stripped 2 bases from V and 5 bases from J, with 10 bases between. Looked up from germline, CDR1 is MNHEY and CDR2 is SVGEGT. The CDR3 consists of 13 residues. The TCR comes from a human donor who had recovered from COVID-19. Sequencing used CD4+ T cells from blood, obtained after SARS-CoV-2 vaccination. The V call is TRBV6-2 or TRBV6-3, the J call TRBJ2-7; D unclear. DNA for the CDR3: TGTGCCAGCAGTTACCTCGAGTTCCACGAGCAGTACTTC. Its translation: CASSYLEFHEQYF.